This is a list of T cell receptor beta chains from one sample in a study of T cell responses to AZD1222 COVID-19 vaccine. The protocol was immunoSEQ multiplex PCR, while the TCRdb copy is restricted to in-frame clones and leaves out a portion. The sample includes 150,000 to 200,000 clones, roughly 92% of them seen just once. Sequencing was performed on peripheral blood, taken 28 days after the second AZD1222 dose. The receptors originated from an adult who received the AZD1222 COVID-19 vaccine. Each CDR3 is given with its conserved first and last residue. A D gene is named only where the DNA matches it firmly. Rows give clone size only sometimes, using once, few, many, or a class for an expanded clone.

DNA	CDR3	size	V	J	D
TGTGCCAGCAGCTTAGGACAGGGAGCCGGGGGCACAGATACGCAGTATTTT	CASSLGQGAGGTDTQYF	NA	TRBV11-2	TRBJ2-3	TRBD1
TGTGCCAGCAGCTTGGGACAGGGGGCAGGTCAGCCCCAGCATTTT	CASSLGQGAGQPQHF	NA	TRBV7-2	TRBJ1-5	TRBD1
TGTGCCAGCAGTGACTCGGGACTGTTTAATTCACCCCTCCACTTT	CASSDSGLFNSPLHF	NA	TRBV6-4	TRBJ1-6	NA
TGTGCCAGCTCACCATCTGGGACCCTGGGGGAGCAGTACTTC	CASSPSGTLGEQYF	once	TRBV18	TRBJ2-7	NA
TGTGCCAGTAGTACGGCAGGGTGGACAGATACGCAGTATTTT	CASSTAGWTDTQYF	NA	TRBV19	TRBJ2-3	NA
TGTGCCAGCAGCCACGGGACAGGGGGCACTGAAGCTTTCTTT	CASSHGTGGTEAFF	NA	TRBV7-2	TRBJ1-1	TRBD1
TGTGCCAGCAGCGACCTAAACGCAGGCTCCTACAATGAGCAGTTCTTC	CASSDLNAGSYNEQFF	NA	TRBV9	TRBJ2-1	NA
TGCGCCAGCAGCCAAGCTCGGCTACCCCAAGAGACCCAGTACTTC	CASSQARLPQETQYF	once	TRBV4-1	TRBJ2-5	NA
TGTGCCAGCAGTGAGGGGCACTACGAGCAGTACTTC	CASSEGHYEQYF	NA	TRBV25-1	TRBJ2-7	NA
TGTGCCAGCAGTGACCGGGACAACAATGAGCAGTTCTTC	CASSDRDNNEQFF	NA	TRBV6-4	TRBJ2-1	NA
TGCGCCAGCAGCCCAATCACCCAGGGGACTGAAGCTTTCTTT	CASSPITQGTEAFF	once	TRBV5-1	TRBJ1-1	NA
TGTGCCAGTATGATAGGCTGGACTGAAGCTTTCTTT	CASMIGWTEAFF	few	TRBV19	TRBJ1-1	NA
TGTGCCAGCAGTTCCCATGAAGGGCTTAGGCCCCAGCATTTT	CASSSHEGLRPQHF	NA	TRBV27	TRBJ1-5	NA
TGTGCCATCAGTGAGTCGCATAGCTCTGGAAACACCATATATTTT	CAISESHSSGNTIYF	NA	TRBV10-3	TRBJ1-3	NA
TGTGCCAGCAGCCTTACAGGGACTGGAAACACCATATATTTT	CASSLTGTGNTIYF	NA	TRBV27	TRBJ1-3	NA
TGCGCCAGCAGCTTGTTAGGGGCTGACGGCTACACCTTC	CASSLLGADGYTF	NA	TRBV5-1	TRBJ1-2	NA
TGTGCCTGGAGTGCTGGAAACACCATATATTTT	CAWSAGNTIYF	once	TRBV30	TRBJ1-3	NA
TGTGCCAGCAGTAGTCCCGGGACAGGCGTCTATGGCTACACCTTC	CASSSPGTGVYGYTF	NA	TRBV25-1	TRBJ1-2	TRBD1
TGTGCCAGCAGTGAACTGAGCGCTAACTATGGCTACACCTTC	CASSELSANYGYTF	NA	TRBV2	TRBJ1-2	NA
TGTGCCAGCTCACCAGTAGCGGGAGGACTACAAGAGACCCAGTACTTC	CASSPVAGGLQETQYF	NA	TRBV18	TRBJ2-5	TRBD2
TGTGCCAGCGGATACGGACTAACCCTAGGCGATACGCAGTATTTT	CASGYGLTLGDTQYF	NA	TRBV27	TRBJ2-3	NA
TGTGCCACCTCACCAGGGCCAGGGATCAATCAGCCCCAGCATTTT	CATSPGPGINQPQHF	NA	TRBV6-6	TRBJ1-5	NA
TGTGCCACCAGCAGACAGGGGTATGGCTACACCTTC	CATSRQGYGYTF	NA	TRBV15	TRBJ1-2	NA
TGTGCCAGCAGCTTAGGCCCTTACAGCCCAGAAGATACGCAGTATTTT	CASSLGPYSPEDTQYF	NA	TRBV7-3	TRBJ2-3	NA
TGTGCCAGCTCCCTCCCAGGGTGGGGAAACACCATATATTTT	CASSLPGWGNTIYF	NA	TRBV25-1	TRBJ1-3	NA
TGTGCCAGCAGCCAGGTCCCCTCACCCCTCCACTTT	CASSQVPSPLHF	once	TRBV3-1/TRBV3-2	TRBJ1-6	NA
TGTGCCAGCAGTTTCCTACAGGGCCCCTATGGCTACACCTTC	CASSFLQGPYGYTF	NA	TRBV27	TRBJ1-2	NA
TGTGCCAGCAGCTTGTCATCTGTTCGCTCCCCCTACGAGCAGTACTTC	CASSLSSVRSPYEQYF	NA	TRBV5-6	TRBJ2-7	NA
TGTGCCAGCAGTGAAGATGAGTTCTCTGGAAACACCATATATTTT	CASSEDEFSGNTIYF	NA	TRBV6-1	TRBJ1-3	NA
TGTGCCAGTCAAATCGGGGCGGTATATAGCAATCAGCCCCAGCATTTT	CASQIGAVYSNQPQHF	NA	TRBV19	TRBJ1-5	NA
TGTGCCAGCAGTCCCCTCACAGCTAGCACAGATACGCAGTATTTT	CASSPLTASTDTQYF	NA	TRBV27	TRBJ2-3	NA
TGTGCCAGCAGGCCGGGAGGGTCTAACTATGGCTACACCTTC	CASRPGGSNYGYTF	NA	TRBV25-1	TRBJ1-2	NA
TGTGCCAGCAGGTCTGGGGGGACTAGCGGGAGGCCAGGGAAGACCCAGTACTTC	CASRSGGTSGRPGKTQYF	once	TRBV2	TRBJ2-5	TRBD2
TGTGCCAGCAGGAACCGACACCTGAACACTGAAGCTTTCTTT	CASRNRHLNTEAFF	NA	TRBV6-5	TRBJ1-1	NA
TGTGCCAGCAGTTCTGGGGGGATCCTCACGCTCGCTTTCTTT	CASSSGGILTLAFF	NA	TRBV28	TRBJ1-1	NA
TGTGCCAGCAGCTTAGGTGTTGGGAACACCATATATTTT	CASSLGVGNTIYF	NA	TRBV11-3	TRBJ1-3	NA
TGTGCCAGCAGCGTAGCTCCCGGGACAGCAATGAACACTGAAGCTTTCTTT	CASSVAPGTAMNTEAFF	NA	TRBV9	TRBJ1-1	TRBD1
TGTGCCAGCTCCGTAGGACAGTCAAACACTGAAGCTTTCTTT	CASSVGQSNTEAFF	NA	TRBV18	TRBJ1-1	NA
TGTGCCAGCAATGTAGGGGGGAACACTGAAGCTTTCTTT	CASNVGGNTEAFF	NA	TRBV28	TRBJ1-1	NA
TGCGCCAGCAGCCAAGTGGCGGGAAATCAGCCCCAGCATTTT	CASSQVAGNQPQHF	NA	TRBV4-3	TRBJ1-5	NA
TGTGCCAGCAGTTTCACAGGGGGGAACACCGGGGAGCTGTTTTTT	CASSFTGGNTGELFF	NA	TRBV6-2/TRBV6-3	TRBJ2-2	TRBD1